This entry lists 8 T cell receptor beta chains sequenced from one sample in a study of blood T cell repertoires in COVID-19. The data were produced by immunoSEQ multiplex PCR, yet TCRdb's version contains in-frame clones alone and is incomplete. The sample includes about 97,000 clones, approximately 90% of them seen just once. The sequenced material came from peripheral blood. The receptors were sampled from a man in his forties or fifties with active COVID-19.

The chain employs TRBV27 and TRBJ2-7, with TRBD2 as a possible D gene (5 bases). CDR3 size: 15 residues. The germline CDR1 and CDR2 sequences are MNHEY and SMNVEV (reference sequence). Trimming left V 2 bases short and J 3 bases short, with 14 bases between. The DNA for the CDR3 is TGTGCCAGCAGTTTAAGAGGGCTCGGGGTCTACGAGCAGTACTTC. It codes for CASSLRGLGVYEQYF.

The chain uses TRBV7-8 and TRBJ1-2; 8 bases fit TRBD1. Losses at the gene ends were 5 bases for V and 14 bases for J; bases not matched to a gene: 7. This CDR3 has 11 residues. Germline V gene lookup returns CDR1 SGHVS and CDR2 FQNEAQ. The CDR3 here is CASSQGQGRTF. CDR3 coding DNA: TGTGCCAGCAGCCAAGGACAGGGACGGACCTTC. Based on the CDR3 plus reference TRBV7-8 and TRBJ1-2, the full variable domain is GAGVSQSPRYKVAKRGQDVALRCDPISGHVSLFWYQQALGQGPEFLTYFQNEAQLDKSGLPSDRFFAERPEGSVSTLKIQRTQQEDSAVYLCASSQGQGRTFGSGTRLTVV.

This clone was observed a handful of times. CDR3 sequence reads: CASSTGLAGVGEQFF. CDR3 nucleotide sequence: TGTGCCAGTAGTACAGGACTAGCGGGGGTGGGTGAGCAGTTCTTC. The chain uses TRBV19 and TRBJ2-1; 13 bases align to TRBD2. CDR3 length: 15 amino acids. V trimming: 4 bases; J trimming: 9 bases; junction bases outside the gene matches: 6. Germline V gene lookup returns CDR1 LNHDA and CDR2 SQIVND (reference sequence).

The V and J genes are TRBV12-5 and TRBJ2-6; 10 bases fit TRBD1. The CDR3 covers 18 residues. Trimming at V came to 9 bases and at J to 6 bases, leaving 17 bases not matched to a gene. Germline V CDR1 and CDR2: LGHNT, FRNRAP. CDR3 region: CARSRSRDRGSAANVLTF. CDR3 DNA sequence: TGTGCTAGGAGTCGATCCCGGGACAGGGGATCGGCGGCCAACGTCCTGACTTTC.

The chain has TRBV19 and TRBJ2-3; perhaps TRBD2 as D (7 bases). In germline, CDR1 is LNHDA, CDR2 SQIVND (reference sequence). The ends were cut back, 5 bases at V and 4 bases at J, with 19 bases in the middle. The CDR3 totals 16 residues. CDR3 coding DNA: TGTGCCAGTAGTGTCCTTATGGCGGGGGCAGCAGATACGCAGTATTTT. Protein product: CASSVLMAGAADTQYF.

The rearrangement joins TRBV9 to TRBJ2-1; tentative D call: TRBD2 (6 bases). The V gene lost 0 bases and the J gene lost 6 bases, with 16 bases spanning the gap. Germline values: CDR1 SGDLS, CDR2 YYNGEE. The CDR3 length is 16 residues. Here the CDR3 reads CASSVGSRGGSNEQFF. The CDR3 DNA follows: TGTGCCAGCAGCGTAGGGTCGCGGGGAGGCAGCAATGAGCAGTTCTTC.

V and J are TRBV5-1 and TRBJ2-1; 11 nucleotides match TRBD2. Trimming at V came to 4 bases and at J to 8 bases, leaving 8 bases not matched to a gene. This CDR3 is built from 15 residues. In germline, CDR1 is SGHRS, CDR2 YFSETQ. In nucleotides, the CDR3 is TGCGCCAGCAGCGCCACTAGCGGGGGAAACGATGAGCAGTTCTTC. This gives the protein CASSATSGGNDEQFF. Complete variable domain (other parts from reference TRBV5-1 and TRBJ2-1): KAGVTQTPRYLIKTRGQQVTLSCSPISGHRSVSWYQQTPGQGLQFLFEYFSETQRNKGNFPGRFSGRQFSNSRSEMNVSTLELGDSALYLCASSATSGGNDEQFFGPGTRLTVL.

The chain couples TRBV28 to TRBJ2-1; TRBD2 matches at 11 bases. Losses at the gene ends were 6 bases for V and 4 bases for J; bases not matched to a gene: 11. In germline, CDR1 is MDHEN, CDR2 SYDVKM. The CDR3 consists of 17 residues. The CDR3 DNA follows: TGTGCCAGCAGCTCCGCTTCCGGGACTAGCGGATACAATGAGCAGTTCTTC. It specifies CASSSASGTSGYNEQFF.